The clone carrying this TCR beta chain was seen once. Its antigen is unidentified. This sample is drawn from a study of blood T cells in healthy people across ages. General study points: There were more naive CD4+ cells and higher diversity in long-lived donors than in aged donors.

Germline CDR1 is WSHSY and CDR2 is SAAADI. The CDR3 runs 15 residues. The J segment lost 11 bases and the V segment lost 3 bases, leaving 13 bases of the junction unmatched. For the second PCR, which ran for roughly 7 to 11 cycles, a sample-barcoded 5' primer and a J-beta primer mix were used. TCRdb passed the 5' RACE reads through MiXCR, listing each CDR3 protein once. The data contain about 1.1 million distinct CDR3 sequences, roughly two fifths of them seen just once; the ten biggest clones take up over 10%. Sequenced input: blood. This receptor was obtained from a young man in good health. V and J are TRBV10-2 and TRBJ2-5; 9 bases fit TRBD2. CDR3 sequence: CASSDAAGGQNEQYF. As DNA, the CDR3 is TGCGCCAGCAGTGACGCGGCGGGGGGGCAGAATGAGCAGTACTTC.